The T cell receptor (beta chain) under discussion was sequenced for a study of PD-1 blockade in classical Hodgkin lymphoma. CDR1 SGDLS and CDR2 YYNGEE come from the germline V gene. The CDR3 runs to 16 residues. Deletions cut 0 bases from V and 1 base from J, with 13 bases between. Findings and caveats of the study: A significant rise in TCR diversity was seen by C4D1 for CD4+ cells but not for CD8+ cells. When nivolumab was started under 1 year after ASCT, patients were excluded.

This sample's time point: cycle 4 day 1 (C4D1), after 6 weeks of nivolumab. Every one of the patients relapsed after autologous stem cell transplantation (brentuximab vedotin exposure was variable). Some clones are missing from TCRdb's copy, which holds only in-frame ones; the method was immunoSEQ multiplex PCR. This table has approximately 22,000 clones, approximately 80% appearing once. Comments on this clone: Antigen: not known.

The receptor's source is a human donor with classical Hodgkin lymphoma. The specimen comprised peripheral blood mononuclear cells (PBMCs), sampled before the fourth cycle of nivolumab. This rearrangement joins TRBV9 to TRBJ2-5; maybe TRBD2 (5 bases). As DNA, the CDR3 is TGTGCCAGCAGCGTAGCTAGCACAGCCCTCCAAGAGACCCAGTACTTC. Residues: CASSVASTALQETQYF.